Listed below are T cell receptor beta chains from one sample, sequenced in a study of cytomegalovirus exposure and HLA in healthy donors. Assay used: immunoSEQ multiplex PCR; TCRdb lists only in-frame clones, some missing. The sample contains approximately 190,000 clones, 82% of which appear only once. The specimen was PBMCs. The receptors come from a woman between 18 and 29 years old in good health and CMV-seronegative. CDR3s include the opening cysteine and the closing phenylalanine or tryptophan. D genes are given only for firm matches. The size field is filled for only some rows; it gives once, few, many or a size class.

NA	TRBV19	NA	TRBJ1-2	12	TGTGCCAGTAAATTAGGTAGCGGTGGCTACACCTTC	CASKLGSGGYTF
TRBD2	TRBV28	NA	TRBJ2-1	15	TGTGCCAGCAGTCCACTAGCGGGCTCTAACAATGAGCAGTTCTTC	CASSPLAGSNNEQFF
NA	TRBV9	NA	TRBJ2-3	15	TGTGCCAGCAGCCCCCCTGGGAGTAGGGCAGATATGCAGTATTTT	CASSPPGSRADMQYF
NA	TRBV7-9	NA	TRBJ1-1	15	TGTGCCAGCAGCCCCCAGCAGGGAAGGGACACTGAAGCTTTCTTT	CASSPQQGRDTEAFF
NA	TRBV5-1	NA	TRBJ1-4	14	TGCGCCAGCAGCTTGGTCCCAGTTAATGAAAAACTGTTTTTT	CASSLVPVNEKLFF
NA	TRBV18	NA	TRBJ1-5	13	TGTGCCAGTACGCAGGGTGGCAATCAGCCCCAGCATTTT	CASTQGGNQPQHF
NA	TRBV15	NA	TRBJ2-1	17	TGTGCCACCAGCAGTGGGCCGGGAAGGGATCCCTACAATGAGCAGTTCTTC	CATSSGPGRDPYNEQFF
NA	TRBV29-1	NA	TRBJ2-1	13	TGCAGCGTTGACCGGGGTCCTTACAATGAGCAGTTCTTC	CSVDRGPYNEQFF
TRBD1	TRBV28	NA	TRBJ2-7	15	TGTGCCAGCAGTTTAATGGGACAGGGCTTGAGCGAGCAGTACTTC	CASSLMGQGLSEQYF
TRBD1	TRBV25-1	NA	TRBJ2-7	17	TGTGCCAGCAGTGAATGGGGAAACGGACAGGCTTCCTACGAGCAGTACTTC	CASSEWGNGQASYEQYF
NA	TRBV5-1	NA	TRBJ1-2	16	TGCGCCAGCAGCTTGGAATTGCGGCGAGGGATCTATGGCTACACCTTC	CASSLELRRGIYGYTF
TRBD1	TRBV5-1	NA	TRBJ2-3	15	TGCGCCAGCAGCTTGGCAGGGGGCGGCACAGATACGCAGTATTTT	CASSLAGGGTDTQYF
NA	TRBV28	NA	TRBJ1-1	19	TGTGCCAGCAGTCCCGATGCTAGGGGCAGGGTTGGCATGAACACTGAAGCTTTCTTT	CASSPDARGRVGMNTEAFF
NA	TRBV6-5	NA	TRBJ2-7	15	TGTGCCAGCAGTTACCGGAACGGACTCCACTACGAGCAGTACTTC	CASSYRNGLHYEQYF
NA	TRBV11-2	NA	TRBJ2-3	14	TGTGCCAGCAGCTTCCGGGACTTCACAGATACGCAGTATTTT	CASSFRDFTDTQYF
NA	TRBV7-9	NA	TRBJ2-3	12	TGTGCCAGCAGTTGGGGACTCCCCGAGCAGTATTTT	CASSWGLPEQYF
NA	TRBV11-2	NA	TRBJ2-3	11	TGTGCCAGCAGCCTTTTTGATACGCAGTATTTT	CASSLFDTQYF
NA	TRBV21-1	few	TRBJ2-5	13	TGTGCCATAGACGGGAGGGCCAGGGAGACCCAGTACTTC	CAIDGRARETQYF
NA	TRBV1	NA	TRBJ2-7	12	TGTACGGGACAGGGGGGGTCCTACGAGCAGTACTTC	CTGQGGSYEQYF
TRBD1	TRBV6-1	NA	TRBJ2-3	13	TGTGCCAGCGGGGGACAGGGTGCAGATACGCAGTATTTT	CASGGQGADTQYF
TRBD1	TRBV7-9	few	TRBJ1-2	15	TGTGCCAGCAGCTTAGTCGGGACAGGGGTCCATGGCTACACCTTC	CASSLVGTGVHGYTF
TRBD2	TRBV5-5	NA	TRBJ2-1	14	TGTGCCAGCAGCCAAAGCGGGGTCAACAATGAGCAGTTCTTC	CASSQSGVNNEQFF
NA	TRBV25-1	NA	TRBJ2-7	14	TGTGCCAGCAGTGAATATGGACAGAGCTACGAGCAGTACTTC	CASSEYGQSYEQYF
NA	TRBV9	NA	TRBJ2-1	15	TGTGCCAGCAGCTCCCCCTTGGTCCAACTCAATGAGCAGTTCTTC	CASSSPLVQLNEQFF
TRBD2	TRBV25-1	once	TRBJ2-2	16	TGTGCCAGCAGTGAAAGCGGGACTAGCGGCACCGGGGAGCTGTTTTTT	CASSESGTSGTGELFF
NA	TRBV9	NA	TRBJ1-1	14	TGTGCCAGCAGCCTACAAGGGGGATACTCAGAAGCTTTCTTT	CASSLQGGYSEAFF
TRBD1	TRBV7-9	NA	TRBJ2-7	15	TGTTCCAGCAGCTTCGCCGGGACAGAGCGATCAGGGCAGTACTTC	CSSSFAGTERSGQYF
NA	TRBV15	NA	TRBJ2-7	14	TGTGCCACCAGCAGAGATGGTTCGGTTCGGGAGCAGTACTTC	CATSRDGSVREQYF
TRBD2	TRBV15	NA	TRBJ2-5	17	TGTGCCACCAGCAGAGGTTCTTTAGCGGGGGGAAAGAGAACCCAGTACTTC	CATSRGSLAGGKRTQYF
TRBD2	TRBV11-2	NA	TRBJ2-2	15	TGTGCCAGCAGCGAGACACTAGCGGGGGGCGGGGAGCTGTTTTTT	CASSETLAGGGELFF
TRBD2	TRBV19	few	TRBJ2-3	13	TGTGCTACTAGAAGTCTAGCGGCAGATACGCAGTATTTT	CATRSLAADTQYF
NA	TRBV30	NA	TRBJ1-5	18	TGTGCCTGGAGTTCAGGGGTAGGGGGTTTGGGGGGCAATCAGCCCCAGCATTTT	CAWSSGVGGLGGNQPQHF
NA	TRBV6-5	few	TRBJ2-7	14	TGTGCCAGCAGTCTAGGGGACACCCTATACGAGCAGTACTTC	CASSLGDTLYEQYF
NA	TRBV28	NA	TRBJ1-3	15	TGTGCCAGCAGTTTATACACGGGCTCTGGAAACACCATATATTTT	CASSLYTGSGNTIYF
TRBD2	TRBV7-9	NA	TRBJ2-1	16	TGTGCCAGCAGCTTAGGGGGGGGGTTCTCCTACAATGAGCAGTTCTTC	CASSLGGGFSYNEQFF
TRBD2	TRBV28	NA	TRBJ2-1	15	TGTGCCAGCAGTGGCCTAGCGGGAGGGGTTGGTGAGCAGTTCTTC	CASSGLAGGVGEQFF
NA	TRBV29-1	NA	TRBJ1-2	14	TGCAGCGTTGACGCTCTTTCCGGGAGCTATGGCTACACCTTC	CSVDALSGSYGYTF
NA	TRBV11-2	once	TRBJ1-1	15	TGTGCCAGCAGCCAACGGACAGTATCTTCCTCTGAAGCTTTCTTT	CASSQRTVSSSEAFF
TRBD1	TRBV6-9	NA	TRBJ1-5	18	TGTGCCAGCAGTTATCCCCCCGAGAGACAGGGGTTTACTCAGCCCCAGCATTTT	CASSYPPERQGFTQPQHF
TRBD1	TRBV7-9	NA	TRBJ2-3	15	TGTGCCAGCAGGCGAGGGACAGGGTACACAGATACGCAGTATTTT	CASRRGTGYTDTQYF
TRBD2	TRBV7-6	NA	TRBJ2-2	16	TGTGCCAGCAGACAGGGGACTAGCGGGGGGCCCGGGGAGCTGTTTTTT	CASRQGTSGGPGELFF
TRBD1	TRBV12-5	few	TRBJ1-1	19	TGTGCTAGTGACCAAGCACGAGGGACAGCTATAAACATGAACACTGAAGCTTTCTTT	CASDQARGTAINMNTEAFF